This TCR beta chain was captured by sequencing in a study of T cells after yellow fever vaccination. About the research overall: Fractions of limited cellularity were prepared by means of SMART-Seq v4 Ultra Low Input.

V lost 2 bases, J lost 14 bases, and 10 bases lay in between. The CDR3 spans 11 residues. Study-level points and caveats: Clones that expanded after primary vaccination mostly reappeared after the booster (roughly 95% CD4, 88% CD8).

In its sample, this clonotype was seen a few times. Antigen specificity is unknown. UMIs were added to TCR cDNA along with a universal primer site when it was made by 5'RACE template switching. In TCRdb, the 5' RACE reads were re-called with MiXCR into one record per CDR3 protein. The sample includes under 150,000 distinct CDR3 sequences, around 15% seen only once; the top ten take roughly 45%. The chain has TRBV12-3 or TRBV12-4 and TRBJ2-1; tentative D call: TRBD2 (6 bases). The receptor was isolated from a man aged 18 to 30 who received the YFV17D yellow fever vaccine. The source material was CD8+ T cells sorted from PBMCs, sampled 5 days after the yellow fever booster vaccination. CDR3 residues: CASSLRDWEFF. For the CDR3, the DNA is TGTGCCAGCAGTTTAAGGGACTGGGAGTTCTTC.